This T cell receptor (beta chain) was profiled in a study of T cells in localized non-small cell lung cancer. This CDR3 has 12 residues. Between the trimmed V and J ends, which lost 3 bases and 4 bases, there was a span of 7 bases. CDR1 PRHDT and CDR2 FYEKMQ come from the germline V gene (reference sequence). The protocol was immunoSEQ multiplex PCR, while the TCRdb copy is restricted to in-frame clones and leaves out a portion. The sample lists 20,000 to 25,000 clones; more than 85% were seen once. The sequence came from a woman between 35 and 75 years old with stage I lung adenocarcinoma. This sample comprised peripheral blood, obtained before any cancer treatment. The chain is built from TRBV13 and TRBJ2-7, with unresolved D. The CDR3 is CASSLAEYEQYF. The CDR3 coding sequence is TGTGCCAGCAGCTTGGCGGAGTACGAGCAGTACTTC.